This TCR beta chain originates from a study of cytomegalovirus exposure and HLA in healthy donors. TCRdb keeps only in-frame clones here, not all; method: immunoSEQ multiplex PCR. The table has 120,000 or so clones, around 90% seen once. The V gene's germline CDR1 is LNHNV and CDR2 YYDKDF (reference sequence). The CDR3 extends over 17 amino acids. With 1 base clipped from V and 7 bases from J, the junction kept 11 bases outside the gene matches. Comment on this clone: Its specificity is unknown.

Overall study findings and caveats: Cytomegalovirus status was reportedly diagnosed by the classifier with high sensitivity and specificity. The tendency of first-cohort TCR clusters to co-occur in the roughly 130 validation repertoires emerged from a later analysis. Through in vitro validation, a few CMV-associated chains were shown to be specific for CMV antigens. There were some public TCRs occurring in many donors, but most TCR sequences were rare.

V and J are TRBV15 and TRBJ2-2; 8 positions agree with TRBD2. The TCR comes from a woman aged 18-29 years in good health and CMV-seronegative. Sequenced material: PBMCs. The CDR3 nucleotides read TGTGCCACCAGCAGAGGCAACGGGAGGGCCGTGCTCGGGGAGCTGTTTTTT. Translated: CATSRGNGRAVLGELFF.